This TCR beta chain was recovered during a study of beta chain features in type 1 diabetes. Study information: Across every sample, over 100 million sorted cells were examined in total. Study-wide results and caveats: With patients and controls alike, PCR might favor shorter templates to an equal degree. Sequencing the cDNA could make cells with high TCR expression show up more than they should.

Using CD45RO/CCR7/CD25/CD127/CD95/CD27, CD4+ naive, central memory, regulatory and stem cell-like memory cells were sorted. This clone was counted many times. The antigen is undetermined. Germline CDR1 SEHNR, CDR2 FQNEAQ (reference sequence). Trimming pared 5 bases from V and 2 bases from J, leaving 2 bases between. The CDR3 spans 11 residues. Of the isolated RNA, all was reverse transcribed, and so the sequenced material was expressed TCRB transcripts. Using immunoSEQ multiplex PCR, the repertoire was profiled, and TCRdb retains in-frame clones only, with some absent. The table lists under 550,000 clones, about an eighth of them singletons.

The TCR sequence derives from a woman between 18 and 30 years old in good health. V and J are TRBV7-9 and TRBJ2-3; no reliable D call. Source material: naive CD4+ T cells from blood. CDR3 sequence reads: CASSITDTQYF. The CDR3 nucleotides are TGTGCCAGCAGCATCACAGATACGCAGTATTTT.